The 23 T cell receptor beta chains in this list originate from one sample, sequenced in a study of blood T cell repertoires in COVID-19. Measured with immunoSEQ multiplex PCR; TCRdb has only the in-frame clones, and not every one. The data contain 250,000 to 350,000 clones, roughly 86% of them singletons. The sequenced sample consisted of peripheral blood. The receptors shown here come from a woman aged 50 to 60 who had recovered from COVID-19.

This chain links TRBV2 with TRBJ1-6; possibly TRBD1 for D (5 bases). The V end lost 11 bases, the J end lost 5 bases, and 19 bases lay between the germline ends. This CDR3 spans 15 amino acids. Germline V lookup: CDR1 SNHLY, CDR2 FYNNEI. CDR3 loop: CASRSRGGDNSPLHF. DNA of the CDR3: TGTGCCTCCAGGAGTCGGGGGGGAGATAATTCACCCCTCCACTTT. Full variable domain (outside the CDR3, taken from reference TRBV2 and TRBJ1-6): EPEVTQTPSHQVTQMGQEVILRCVPISNHLYFYWYRQILGQKVEFLVSFYNNEISEKSEIFDDQFSVERPDGSNFTLKIRSTKLEDSAMYFCASRSRGGDNSPLHFGNGTRLTVT.

This rearrangement joins TRBV6-5 to TRBJ1-2, with 9 positions matching TRBD1. The CDR3 sequence is 14 residues long. Germline V CDR1 and CDR2: MNHEY, SVGAGI. Losses at the gene ends were 4 bases for V and 4 bases for J; bases not matched to a gene: 4. The CDR3 nucleotides read TGTGCCAGCAGTTTCACAGGGGGCGCCTATGGCTACACCTTC. As protein: CASSFTGGAYGYTF.

This chain connects TRBV28 to TRBJ2-7; 9 nucleotides line up with TRBD1. V was pared by 5 bases and J by 1 base, with 9 bases of the junction left unmatched. The CDR3 length is 16 residues. Germline CDR1 is MDHEN and CDR2 is SYDVKM. CDR3 residues: CASSAPGQGASYEQYF. The DNA for the CDR3 is TGTGCCAGCAGTGCTCCGGGACAGGGAGCTTCCTACGAGCAGTACTTC.

The gene calls are TRBV11-3 and TRBJ2-1, with TRBD2 identical over 14 bases. Germline V gives CDR1 SGHNT, CDR2 YENEEA. The CDR3 runs 15 residues. The trim removed 5 bases at V and 8 bases at J, leaving 5 bases unmatched. The CDR3 DNA sequence: TGTGCCAGCAGCAAGGGACTAGCGGGAGAGGATGAGCAGTTCTTC. Amino acid sequence: CASSKGLAGEDEQFF.

The V gene is TRBV6-5, the J gene TRBJ1-2; D perhaps matches TRBD1 (5 bases). The CDR3 extends over 13 amino acids. Germline values: CDR1 MNHEY, CDR2 SVGAGI. Trimming shortened V by 3 bases and J by 8 bases, and 13 bases separated the two germline ends. The DNA of the CDR3 is TGTGCCAGCAGTTATGCCCTCGGACAAGGCTACACCTTC. This sequence encodes CASSYALGQGYTF.

This rearrangement joins TRBV30 to TRBJ2-1; a possible D gene is TRBD2 (5 bases). Germline values: CDR1 GTSNPN, CDR2 SVGIG (reference sequence). This CDR3 has 17 amino acids. V gave up 0 bases and J gave up 5 bases, with 20 bases separating them. DNA of the CDR3: TGTGCCTGGAGTGTAGTCCGGGGATGGGCACCCGACAATGAGCAGTTCTTC. Encoded protein: CAWSVVRGWAPDNEQFF.

The chain joins TRBV3-1 (or the pseudogene TRBV3-2) to TRBJ2-2; D is undetermined. The V gene's germline CDR1 is LGHDT and CDR2 YNNKEL (reference sequence). The CDR3 contains 13 residues. Trimming took 0 bases from V and 6 from J, leaving 5 bases between them. For the CDR3, the DNA is TGTGCCAGCAGCCAAGATCTCGCCGGGGAGCTGTTTTTT. It encodes CASSQDLAGELFF.

The chain is built from TRBV19 and TRBJ2-7; tentative D call: TRBD2 (5 bases). Trimming left V 6 bases short and J 0 bases short, with 9 bases between. The CDR3 runs 13 residues. CDR1 is LNHDA and CDR2 is SQIVND in the germline V gene (reference sequence). Here the CDR3 reads CASSTTSSYEQYF. The DNA of the CDR3 is TGTGCCAGTAGCACAACTAGCTCCTACGAGCAGTACTTC. Variable domain in full (rest from reference TRBV19 and TRBJ2-7): DGGITQSPKYLFRKEGQNVTLSCEQNLNHDAMYWYRQDPGQGLRLIYYSQIVNDFQKGDIAEGYSVSREKKESFPLTVTSAQKNPTAFYLCASSTTSSYEQYFGPGTRLTVT.

The gene calls are TRBV6-2 or TRBV6-3 and TRBJ2-5; tentatively, D is TRBD2 (6 bases). Trimming took 4 bases from V and 7 from J, leaving 10 bases between them. The CDR3 is 12 residues long. CDR1 and CDR2 from the germline V gene are MNHEY and SVGEGT. The CDR3 loop is CASSSVGGTQYF. The CDR3 bases are TGTGCCAGCAGTTCGGTGGGGGGGACCCAGTACTTC.

The chain links TRBV10-3 to TRBJ2-3; 8 bases fit TRBD2. This CDR3 has 16 amino acids. V shed 2 bases, J shed 0 bases, and the junction held 4 bases outside the gene matches. CDR1 is ENHRY and CDR2 is SYGVKD in the germline V gene. CDR3 in amino acids: CAISEAASGSTDTQYF. The CDR3 region has the DNA TGTGCCATCAGTGAGGCGGCTAGCGGGAGCACAGATACGCAGTATTTT.

This clone appeared once. This chain joins TRBV7-2 and TRBJ2-1; 10 nucleotides match TRBD2. The V gene's germline CDR1 is SGHTA and CDR2 FQGNSA. V lost 2 bases, J lost 7 bases, and 5 bases stayed unmatched. The CDR3 consists of 15 residues. Written as DNA, the CDR3 is TGTGCCAGCAGCTTAAGCGGGAGGGCGGGAAATGAGCAGTTCTTC. Its translation: CASSLSGRAGNEQFF.

The rearrangement joins TRBV3-1 (or the pseudogene TRBV3-2) to TRBJ2-1, with 11 bases identical to TRBD2. The CDR3 sequence is 15 residues long. V lost 8 bases to trimming and J lost 9 bases; unmatched junction nucleotides: 12. Germline-derived CDR1 and CDR2 are LGHDT and YNNKEL (reference sequence). CDR3 coding DNA: TGTGCCAGCGGGGATGGGCTAGCGGGAGGCGGTGAGCAGTTCTTC. This sequence encodes CASGDGLAGGGEQFF.

This chain uses TRBV2 with TRBJ1-5; 7 bases are a match to TRBD1. The CDR3 totals 15 residues. CDR1 SNHLY and CDR2 FYNNEI come from the germline V gene. Germline trimming cut 3 bases from V and 7 bases from J; bases unmatched to any gene: 9. The CDR3 region is CASSDWQGVRQPQHF. The CDR3 nucleotides are TGTGCCAGCAGTGATTGGCAGGGGGTGAGGCAGCCCCAGCATTTT.

The V and J genes are TRBV19 and TRBJ1-5, with unresolved D. V shed 7 bases and J shed 6 bases, with 16 bases lying between them. Germline V gene sequence: CDR1 LNHDA, CDR2 SQIVND (reference sequence). The CDR3 is 14 residues long. CDR3 coding DNA: TGTGCCAGTAAATCCCCGGGTTGGAGTCAGCCCCAGCATTTT. It yields the protein CASKSPGWSQPQHF.

The rearrangement uses TRBV28 and TRBJ2-3; D is possibly TRBD2 (6 bases). CDR1 MDHEN and CDR2 SYDVKM come from the germline V gene. Trimming took off 2 bases at V and 2 bases at J, with 17 bases between the two ends. The CDR3 has 17 amino acids. The CDR3: CASSLKLGGGNTDTQYF. DNA for the CDR3: TGTGCCAGCAGTTTAAAGTTGGGAGGAGGCAACACAGATACGCAGTATTTT.

A note on this clone: In the same sample, other DNA sequences code for this CDR3. CDR3 bases: TGTGCCAGCAGCGTAGGGGGACAGCTGAACACTGAAGCTTTCTTT. Protein: CASSVGGQLNTEAFF. The chain is built from TRBV9 and TRBJ1-1, with 7 nucleotides matching TRBD1. Looked up from germline, CDR1 is SGDLS and CDR2 is YYNGEE. Trimming took 0 bases from V and 0 from J; bases not matched to a gene: 2. The CDR3 consists of 15 residues. Full variable domain (remainder filled in from reference TRBV9 and TRBJ1-1): DSGVTQTPKHLITATGQRVTLRCSPRSGDLSVYWYQQSLDQGLQFLIQYYNGEERAKGNILERFSAQQFPDLHSELNLSSLELGDSALYFCASSVGGQLNTEAFFGQGTRLTVV.

This clone has ten or more counts. In DNA form, the CDR3 reads TGTGCCAGCAGCTTAGTTTCCGGCGGTAGTCTGGAGACCCAGTACTTC. As protein: CASSLVSGGSLETQYF. The chain recombines TRBV11-2 with TRBJ2-5; no clear D gene. Per germline, CDR1 SGHAT and CDR2 FQNNGV. The V end lost 1 base, the J end lost 5 bases, and 17 bases lay between the germline ends. The length of the CDR3 is 16 residues.

This chain connects TRBV3-1 (or the pseudogene TRBV3-2) to TRBJ2-5, with 8 nucleotides matching TRBD1. This CDR3 comprises 15 residues. CDR1 and CDR2 from the germline V gene are LGHDT and YNNKEL (reference sequence). The junction had 5 bases not matched to a gene; V was cut back by 2 bases and J by 3 bases. This chain's CDR3 is CASSQFATGEETQYF. CDR3 DNA sequence: TGTGCCAGCAGCCAATTCGCGACAGGGGAAGAGACCCAGTACTTC.

The CDR3 sequence is CSGASGDEQFF. As DNA, the CDR3 is TGCAGCGGTGCCTCGGGAGATGAGCAGTTCTTC. This rearrangement joins TRBV29-1 to TRBJ2-1; possible D gene TRBD2, 6 bases. The CDR3 is made up of 11 amino acids. Germline CDR1 is SQVTM and CDR2 is ANQGSEA. V gave up 7 bases and J gave up 8 bases, with 12 bases separating them.

The count of this clone is one. The chain employs TRBV7-6 and TRBJ1-1, with a possible D match to TRBD1 (5 bases). The V end was cut by 1 base, the J end by 5 bases, with 14 bases between. Germline lookup yields CDR1 SGHVS and CDR2 FNYEAQ. CDR3 size: 15 residues. As DNA, the CDR3 is TGTGCCAGCAGCTTAGAGGGGAATGATGGGACTGAAGCTTTCTTT. Translating gives CASSLEGNDGTEAFF.

Only one count was recorded for this clone. The gene calls are TRBV7-9 and TRBJ2-7; TRBD1 agrees at 7 bases. V dropped 4 bases and J dropped 0; count of bases not matched to a gene: 9. This CDR3 has 16 amino acids. Germline CDR1 reads SEHNR; CDR2 reads FQNEAQ (reference sequence). CDR3 region: CASSSSLRDSSYEQYF. In DNA, the CDR3 is TGTGCCAGCAGCTCATCCCTCCGGGACAGCTCCTACGAGCAGTACTTC.

This sequence joins TRBV4-3 and TRBJ1-1; D remains unclear. CDR1 and CDR2 (germline): LGHNA, YSLEER. This CDR3 is built from 13 residues. Trimming shortened V by 4 bases and J by 1 base, and 7 bases separated the two germline ends. The CDR3 DNA reads as TGCGCCAGCAGCCGCGCAACGAACACTGAAGCTTTCTTT. This encodes CASSRATNTEAFF.

This clone showed up just once. The chain links TRBV28 to TRBJ2-1; D might be TRBD1 (5 bases). V shed 5 bases and J shed 7 bases, with 12 bases lying between them. Germline V lookup: CDR1 MDHEN, CDR2 SYDVKM. The CDR3 runs to 13 residues. CDR3 amino acids: CASSQVTENEQFF. In DNA form, the CDR3 reads TGTGCCAGCAGTCAAGTGACAGAAAATGAGCAGTTCTTC.